This is a list of T cell receptor beta chains from one sample in a study of shared clonotypes between healthy human individuals. This table comes from immunoSEQ multiplex PCR, and its TCRdb copy is limited to in-frame clones, with some not included. This sample has about 1 million clones; roughly 70% occur once, and the top ten carry nearly 1.5%. Source material: memory CD4+ T cells sorted from blood. The source of these receptors is a man between 18 and 29 years old in good health. CDR3s include the opening cysteine and the closing phenylalanine or tryptophan. D genes are given only for firm matches. Clone size is given for some rows only: seen once, a few or many times, or a class if the clone is expanded.

TRBV5-1	TRBJ2-5	once	TRBD1	TGCGCCAGCAGCTCACAGGGGGCGAAGGGGGAGACCCAGTACTTC	CASSSQGAKGETQYF
TRBV18	TRBJ1-2	NA	NA	TGTGCCAGCTCACCAGACGGTAAACAGGGTAACTATGGCTACACCTTC	CASSPDGKQGNYGYTF
TRBV6-5	TRBJ2-2	NA	NA	TGTGCCAGCAGTTACCAGACCACCCTGAGCACCGGGGAGCTGTTTTTT	CASSYQTTLSTGELFF
TRBV6-1	TRBJ2-7	NA	NA	TGTGCCAGCAGTGACCTAGTCGGTTACGAGCAGTACTTC	CASSDLVGYEQYF
TRBV5-1	TRBJ2-3	NA	NA	TGCGCCAGCAGCTCCGGCCAAACTATAGACACAGATACGCAGTATTTT	CASSSGQTIDTDTQYF
TRBV7-2	TRBJ2-1	NA	TRBD2	TGTGCCAGCAGCTTAATGCCTAGCGGGAGCCACTACAATGAGCAGTTCTTC	CASSLMPSGSHYNEQFF
TRBV6-5	TRBJ1-2	NA	TRBD1	TGTGCCAGCAGGGCACCGGGACAGTATGGCTACACCTTC	CASRAPGQYGYTF
TRBV28	TRBJ1-5	NA	NA	TGTGCCACCCCTGGGTATCCGGATAGCAATCAGCCCCAGCATTTT	CATPGYPDSNQPQHF
TRBV30	TRBJ2-7	NA	NA	TGTGCCTGGAGGCGGGGTAAGGGTTACGAGCAGTACTTC	CAWRRGKGYEQYF
TRBV7-2	TRBJ2-5	NA	TRBD1	TGTGCCAGCAGTCGGGACAGACATTTAGAGACCCAGTACTTC	CASSRDRHLETQYF
TRBV28	TRBJ2-3	NA	TRBD2	TGTGCCAGCAGTTCCGGACTAGTTGGTACGCAGTATTTT	CASSSGLVGTQYF
TRBV7-2	TRBJ2-5	once	TRBD2	TGTGCCAGCAGTCGAGCGGGGGATCGGAGGGAGACCCAGTACTTC	CASSRAGDRRETQYF
TRBV29-1	TRBJ1-2	NA	NA	TGCAGCGTTGAATGGGGTAGCTATGGCTACACCTTC	CSVEWGSYGYTF
TRBV11-2	TRBJ1-1	NA	NA	TGTGCCAGCAGCTTCGCGGGGGGCGTGACCGAAGCTTTCTTT	CASSFAGGVTEAFF
TRBV16	TRBJ1-2	NA	NA	TGTGCCAGCAGCCAGTCGGCAGGGGCTGGCTACACCTTC	CASSQSAGAGYTF
TRBV13	TRBJ1-1	NA	TRBD1	TGTGCCAGCAGCCTAAGAGGACAGGGGGGCACTGAAGCTTTCTTT	CASSLRGQGGTEAFF
TRBV5-8	TRBJ2-3	NA	TRBD2	TGTGCCAGCAGCCTAGCGGGTGGGACGAAGAGCACAGATACGCAGTATTTT	CASSLAGGTKSTDTQYF
TRBV7-9	TRBJ1-2	NA	TRBD1	TGTGCCAGCAGCTTGACAGGGGAGACCTATGGCTACACCTTC	CASSLTGETYGYTF
TRBV7-8	TRBJ2-3	NA	TRBD2	TGTGCCAGCAGCTTAATCCTAGCGGGGGGGATAACAGATACGCAGTATTTT	CASSLILAGGITDTQYF
TRBV7-6	TRBJ2-5	NA	NA	TGTGCCAGCAGCTTTAGGTACCAAGAGACCCAGTACTTC	CASSFRYQETQYF
TRBV23-1	TRBJ2-7	NA	NA	TGCGCCAGCAGTCTCGACGAGCAGTACTTC	CASSLDEQYF
TRBV23-1	TRBJ1-5	NA	NA	TGCGCCAGCAGTCAATATAGGCTTGGCAATCAGCCCCAGCATTTT	CASSQYRLGNQPQHF
TRBV11-2	TRBJ2-5	NA	NA	TGTGCCAGCAGCCTATCGAGGGAGTTAAGGTCGGAGACCCAGTACTTC	CASSLSRELRSETQYF
TRBV29-1	TRBJ2-3	few	NA	TGCAGCGCCCAGCGGCCTGACGGTACGCAGTATTTT	CSAQRPDGTQYF
TRBV5-1	TRBJ2-3	NA	NA	TGCGCCAGCAGCGCCCAGGCATATCAAGATACGCAGTATTTT	CASSAQAYQDTQYF
TRBV7-2	TRBJ1-2	NA	NA	TGTGCCAGCAGCCCGGCGGCCGTGGTCACCTTC	CASSPAAVVTF
TRBV7-9	TRBJ1-1	NA	NA	TGTGCCAGCAGCTTCCTACTTAACCAGGGAGAGGGGAAAAACACTGAAGCTTTCTTT	CASSFLLNQGEGKNTEAFF
TRBV6-1	TRBJ2-1	NA	TRBD2	TGTGCCAGCAGTGAACTAGCGGGAGCTTTCTACAATGAGCAGTTCTTC	CASSELAGAFYNEQFF
TRBV9	TRBJ1-2	NA	NA	TGTGCCAGCAGACAAGGAGGGTACGGCGGCTACACCTTC	CASRQGGYGGYTF
TRBV5-8	TRBJ2-7	NA	NA	TGTGCCAGCAGCTTGTCGGTTAAGGGATCATACGAGCAGTACTTC	CASSLSVKGSYEQYF
TRBV6-5	TRBJ2-3	NA	NA	TGTGCCAGCAATGGCGGGGGGACAGGGAAGTATTTT	CASNGGGTGKYF
TRBV11-1	TRBJ1-4	once	NA	TGTGCCAGCAGCCTCTCTGTGAGCTCTAATGAAAAACTGTTTTTT	CASSLSVSSNEKLFF
TRBV27	TRBJ2-1	few	TRBD1	TGTGCCAGCAGTCCCAACACGGGACAGGGGAACAATGAGCAGTTCTTC	CASSPNTGQGNNEQFF
TRBV4-3	TRBJ2-1	few	TRBD2	TGCGCCAGCAGCCAGACCTTAGCGGGAGCCCACAATGAGCAGTTCTTC	CASSQTLAGAHNEQFF
TRBV5-1	TRBJ2-6	NA	NA	TGCGCCAGCAGCTTGTCGGGTCTCTCTGGGGCCAACGTCCTGACTTTC	CASSLSGLSGANVLTF
TRBV7-2	TRBJ1-1	NA	NA	TGTGCCAGCAGCCCCCTCCGAGGGGGGGCTTTCTTT	CASSPLRGGAFF
TRBV7-2	TRBJ1-2	NA	NA	TGTGCCAGCAGCTTTCCAGGGAGCTTCTATGGCTACACCTTC	CASSFPGSFYGYTF
TRBV15	TRBJ2-5	NA	NA	TGTGCCACCAGCAGCGGACGGCTATTCCAAGAGACCCAGTACTTC	CATSSGRLFQETQYF
TRBV5-1	TRBJ2-3	NA	TRBD1	TGCGCCAGCAGCTTTGGGCAGGGGGCAGATACGCAGTATTTT	CASSFGQGADTQYF
TRBV6-5	TRBJ1-6	once	NA	TGTGCCAGCAGTCACAGGGAGGGGCGATCACCCCTCCACTTT	CASSHREGRSPLHF
TRBV6-5	TRBJ1-3	few	NA	TGTGCCAGCAGGACGGCCTCTGGAAACACCATATATTTT	CASRTASGNTIYF
TRBV15	TRBJ2-5	NA	TRBD1	TGTGCCACCAGCAGTGGCGGACAGGGGGCTGGGGAGACCCAGTACTTC	CATSSGGQGAGETQYF
TRBV4-2	TRBJ2-7	NA	TRBD1	TGTGCCAGCAGCCAAGACACTCAGGGGGTATTCGAGCAGTACTTC	CASSQDTQGVFEQYF
TRBV10-2	TRBJ1-2	few	TRBD1	TGCGCCAGCAGCTGGGGACAGCTTAACTATGGCTACACCTTC	CASSWGQLNYGYTF
TRBV6-5	TRBJ1-1	NA	NA	TGTGCCAGCAGTTATGGCACTGAAGCTTTCTTT	CASSYGTEAFF
TRBV7-9	TRBJ2-3	NA	TRBD1	TGTGCCAGCAGCCTAGGACAGGCTGTGACAGATACGCAGTATTTT	CASSLGQAVTDTQYF